Presented here are 13 T cell receptor beta chains from one specimen sequenced in a study of blood T cell repertoires in COVID-19. Sequenced by immunoSEQ multiplex PCR; TCRdb stores in-frame clones only, minus some. The table has 150,000 to 200,000 clones, around four fifths seen once; the top ten hold more than 5%. The sequencing input was peripheral blood. The receptor set was obtained from a woman in her thirties with acute or convalescent COVID-19.

The J gene is TRBJ1-2, the V gene TRBV3-1 (or the pseudogene TRBV3-2), with TRBD1 matching over 7 bases. J was trimmed by 7 bases and V by 5 bases; bases with no gene match: 4. This CDR3 is 12 amino acids long. The germline V gene encodes CDR1 LGHDT and CDR2 YNNKEL (reference sequence). This CDR3 is CASSEDRRGYTF. The DNA for the CDR3 is TGTGCCAGCAGCGAGGACAGGCGTGGCTACACCTTC.

V is TRBV14 and J is TRBJ2-7, with 10 positions matching TRBD1. In germline, CDR1 is SGHDN, CDR2 FVKESK. The V segment lost 6 bases and the J segment 3 bases; nucleotides outside the gene matches: 5. This CDR3 contains 14 residues. CDR3 sequence: CASRRQGANYEQYF. In DNA form, the CDR3 reads TGTGCCAGCAGAAGACAGGGGGCGAACTACGAGCAGTACTTC.

The gene calls are TRBV7-9 and TRBJ2-5, with D uncertain. Germline V CDR1 and CDR2: SEHNR, FQNEAQ (reference sequence). The CDR3 has 18 residues. Trimming took off 0 bases at V and 4 bases at J, with 21 bases between the two ends. The chain's CDR3 is CASSLAIFQVPSGETQYF. The CDR3 coding sequence is TGTGCCAGCAGCTTAGCGATTTTCCAGGTCCCCTCAGGAGAGACCCAGTACTTC.

The chain combines TRBV5-1 with TRBJ2-5, with D tentatively TRBD1 (6 bases). CDR3 length: 18 residues. The germline V gene has CDR1 SGHRS and CDR2 YFSETQ. V was clipped by 4 bases and J by 5 bases, with 27 bases between them. CDR3 protein: CASSHTSDGIWQGETQYF. DNA of the CDR3: TGCGCCAGCAGCCACACGAGTGACGGAATCTGGCAGGGGGAGACCCAGTACTTC.

The chain employs TRBV4-2 and TRBJ2-7, with 9 bases fitting TRBD2. V shed 1 base and J 0 bases; nucleotides not matched to a gene: 10. Germline CDR1 and CDR2: LGHNA and YNFKEQ. The CDR3 is made up of 18 amino acids. This CDR3 is CASSQAAGLAGSSYEQYF. Here the CDR3 DNA reads TGTGCCAGCAGCCAAGCCGCGGGACTAGCCGGAAGCTCCTACGAGCAGTACTTC.

The rearrangement joins TRBV19 to TRBJ1-5, with a weak D call TRBD1 (5 bases). Germline values: CDR1 LNHDA, CDR2 SQIVND (reference sequence). V was clipped by 4 bases and J by 2 bases, with 12 bases between them. CDR3 length: 15 residues. The CDR3, as DNA: TGTGCCAGTAGTAAAGGTATAGGGGGCAATCAGCCCCAGCATTTT. It codes for CASSKGIGGNQPQHF.

This clone has more than one count but fewer than ten. V and J are TRBV7-8 and TRBJ2-7; 9 bases match TRBD1. This CDR3 contains 17 residues. Germline loops: CDR1 SGHVS, CDR2 FQNEAQ. V shed 1 base, J shed 4 bases, and the junction held 11 bases outside the gene matches. This CDR3 reads CASSLVILGQGSYEQYF. The DNA of the CDR3 is TGTGCCAGCAGCTTAGTGATTCTGGGACAGGGCTCGTACGAGCAGTACTTC.

This clone was seen just once. The V gene is TRBV7-9, the J gene TRBJ2-3; TRBD2 matches 12 bases. The V segment lost 3 bases and the J segment 0 bases; nucleotides outside the gene matches: 1. The length of the CDR3 is 16 residues. Germline assignment: CDR1 SEHNR and CDR2 FQNEAQ (reference sequence). The CDR3 reads CASSLGTSGSTDTQYF. The DNA of the CDR3 is TGTGCCAGCAGCTTGGGGACTAGCGGGAGCACAGATACGCAGTATTTT.

The chain carries TRBV12-2 and TRBJ1-1; the table's D call, TRBD1, was not checked against the DNA. TRBV12-2 is a listed pseudogene. The CDR3 is 15 amino acids. The CDR3 DNA reads TGTGCAAGTCGCCCAGAGACAGACATGAACACTGAAGCTTTCTTT. Protein: CASRPETDMNTEAFF.

This clone was recorded a few times. This sequence joins TRBV5-4 and TRBJ1-4, with TRBD1 matching 10 bases. Trimming at V came to 1 base and at J to 3 bases, leaving 6 bases not matched to a gene. This CDR3 is 17 amino acids long. The germline gives CDR1 SGHNT, CDR2 YYREEE (reference sequence). CDR3 region: CASSLRRQGAANEKLFF. The CDR3, as DNA: TGTGCCAGCAGCTTGCGACGACAGGGGGCGGCTAATGAAAAACTGTTTTTT.

In this sample, this clone turned up a few times. CDR3 sequence reads: CASSVRNSPLHF. CDR3 coding DNA: TGTGCCAGCAGTGTCCGTAATTCACCCCTCCACTTT. The J gene is TRBJ1-6, the V gene TRBV25-1; no reliable D call. The CDR3 covers 12 residues. The V end lost 4 bases, the J end lost 6 bases, and 4 bases lay between the germline ends. Germline lookup yields CDR1 MGHDK and CDR2 SYGVNS.

The rearrangement links TRBV4-1 to TRBJ1-5; 9 nucleotides agree with TRBD1. Trimming removed 0 bases from V and 6 bases from J; junction bases left unmatched: 3. The CDR3 spans 15 residues. CDR1 and CDR2 from the germline V gene are MGHRA and YSYEKL. CDR3 in DNA: TGCGCCAGCAGCCAAGATGGACAGGGGAGTCAGCCCCAGCATTTT. Amino acid sequence: CASSQDGQGSQPQHF.

The chain employs TRBV27 and TRBJ1-6, with a tentative D call TRBD1 (5 bases). Trimming left V 6 bases short and J 5 bases short, with 14 bases between. The germline gives CDR1 MNHEY, CDR2 SMNVEV (reference sequence). The CDR3 is 15 residues long. CDR3 coding DNA: TGTGCCAGCAGGACGGGGGGTCCTAATAATTCACCCCTCCACTTT. Translated: CASRTGGPNNSPLHF.